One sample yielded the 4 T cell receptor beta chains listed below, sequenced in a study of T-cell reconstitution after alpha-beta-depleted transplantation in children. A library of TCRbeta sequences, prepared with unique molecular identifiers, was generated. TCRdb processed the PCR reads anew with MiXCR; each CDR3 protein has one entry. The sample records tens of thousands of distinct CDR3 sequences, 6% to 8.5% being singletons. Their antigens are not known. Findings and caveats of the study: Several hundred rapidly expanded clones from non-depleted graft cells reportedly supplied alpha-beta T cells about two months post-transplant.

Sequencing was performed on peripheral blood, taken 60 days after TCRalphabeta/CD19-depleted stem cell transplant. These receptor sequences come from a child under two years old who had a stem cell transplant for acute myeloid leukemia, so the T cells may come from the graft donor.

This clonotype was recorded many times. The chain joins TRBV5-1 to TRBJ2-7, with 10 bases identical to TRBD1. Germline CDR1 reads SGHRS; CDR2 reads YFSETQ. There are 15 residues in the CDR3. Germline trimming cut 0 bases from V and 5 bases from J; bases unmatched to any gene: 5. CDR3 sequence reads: CASSLVGQGTHEQYF. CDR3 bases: TGCGCCAGCAGCTTGGTGGGACAGGGGACCCACGAGCAGTACTTC.

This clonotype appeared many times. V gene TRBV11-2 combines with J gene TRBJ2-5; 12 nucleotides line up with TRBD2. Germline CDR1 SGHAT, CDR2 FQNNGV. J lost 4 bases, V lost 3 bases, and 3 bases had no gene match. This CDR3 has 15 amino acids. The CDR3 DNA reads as TGTGCCAGCAGCTTGTGGACTAGCGGGGCAGAGACCCAGTACTTC. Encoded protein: CASSLWTSGAETQYF. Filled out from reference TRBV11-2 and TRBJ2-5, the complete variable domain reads EAGVAQSPRYKIIEKRQSVAFWCNPISGHATLYWYQQILGQGPKLLIQFQNNGVVDDSQLPKDRFSAERLKGVDSTLKIQPAKLEDSAVYLCASSLWTSGAETQYFGPGTRLLVL.

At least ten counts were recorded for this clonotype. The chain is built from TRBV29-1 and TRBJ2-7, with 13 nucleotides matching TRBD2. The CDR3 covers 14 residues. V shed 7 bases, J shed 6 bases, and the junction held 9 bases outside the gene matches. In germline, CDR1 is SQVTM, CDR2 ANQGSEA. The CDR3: CSAGTSGKLSEQYF. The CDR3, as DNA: TGCAGCGCTGGGACTAGCGGGAAGTTGAGCGAGCAGTACTTC.

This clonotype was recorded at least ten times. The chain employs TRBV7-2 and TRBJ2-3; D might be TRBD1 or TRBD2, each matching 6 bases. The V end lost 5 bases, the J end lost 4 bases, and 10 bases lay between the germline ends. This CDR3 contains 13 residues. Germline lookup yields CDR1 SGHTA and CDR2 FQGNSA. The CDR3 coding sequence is TGTGCCAGCAGCAGGGGGGCGGCAGATACGCAGTATTTT. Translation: CASSRGAADTQYF.